Listed here are 14 T cell receptor beta chains from one sample, sequenced in a study of blood T cell repertoires in COVID-19. Profiling relied on immunoSEQ multiplex PCR, and the TCRdb table lists in-frame clones only, not all of them. The table includes about 92,000 clones, around 88% detected once. What was sequenced was peripheral blood. Receptors originate from a woman aged 55-69 years with COVID-19, enrolled during active disease.

The V and J genes are TRBV19 and TRBJ1-5; D is possibly TRBD1 (5 bases). Trimming took off 5 bases at V and 0 bases at J, with 14 bases between the two ends. CDR1 is LNHDA and CDR2 is SQIVND in the germline V gene (reference sequence). The CDR3 totals 16 residues. The CDR3 nucleotides read TGTGCCAGTAGTTCCCAAAAGACAGTTAGCAATCAGCCCCAGCATTTT. Translating it yields CASSSQKTVSNQPQHF.

The chain links TRBV28 to TRBJ2-1; 14 bases match TRBD2. Germline V gene data show CDR1 as MDHEN and CDR2 as SYDVKM. The CDR3 consists of 16 residues. J gave up 7 bases and V 6 bases, and 8 bases lay outside the gene matches. The CDR3 DNA reads as TGTGCCAGCAGCCCGACTAGCGGGGGGGCTAGTAATGAGCAGTTCTTC. This translates into CASSPTSGGASNEQFF.

The rearrangement links TRBV28 to TRBJ1-2; D is unresolved. Trimming removed 2 bases at V and 2 bases at J, with 12 bases between. This CDR3 has 15 amino acids. Germline CDR1 MDHEN, CDR2 SYDVKM. The CDR3 sequence: CASSLGGMRNYGYTF. The CDR3 DNA follows: TGTGCCAGCAGTTTAGGAGGGATGAGAAACTATGGCTACACCTTC.

The chain recombines TRBV6-4 with TRBJ2-7; possibly TRBD1 for D (5 bases). The V gene lost 4 bases and the J gene lost 3 bases, with 10 bases spanning the gap. Looked up from germline, CDR1 is MRHNA and CDR2 is SNTAGT. The CDR3 has 13 residues. The CDR3 DNA is TGTGCCAGCAGTGTCGGACATGGCTACGAGCAGTACTTC. Protein product: CASSVGHGYEQYF.

This clone was seen a handful of times. The chain joins TRBV19 to TRBJ2-1, with 15 nucleotides matching TRBD2. Germline V lookup: CDR1 LNHDA, CDR2 SQIVND (reference sequence). V lost 5 bases to trimming and J lost 0 bases; unmatched junction nucleotides: 5. The CDR3 is made up of 18 amino acids. CDR3 sequence reads: CASSPGTSGGSSYNEQFF. The CDR3 DNA reads TGTGCCAGTAGTCCAGGGACTAGCGGGGGGAGCTCCTACAATGAGCAGTTCTTC.

The chain carries TRBV6-2 or TRBV6-3 and TRBJ1-2; D remains unclear. V was shortened by 2 bases and J by 4 bases, with 11 bases between the two germline ends. Germline V gene data show CDR1 as MNHEY and CDR2 as SVGEGT. The CDR3 is 14 residues long. The CDR3 spells CASSYRGTPYGYTF. The CDR3, as DNA: TGTGCCAGCAGTTACCGGGGTACCCCCTATGGCTACACCTTC.

V usage is TRBV10-2 and J usage is TRBJ1-6, with D possibly TRBD1 on 6 matching bases. With 2 bases removed from V and 3 bases from J, the gap between germline ends came to 11 bases. The germline gives CDR1 WSHSY, CDR2 SAAADI. The CDR3 spans 16 residues. For the CDR3, the DNA is TGCGCCAGCAGTGAGACAGGACAGCACTATAATTCACCCCTCCACTTT. Amino acid sequence: CASSETGQHYNSPLHF.

The genes are TRBV19 and TRBJ2-4; 8 positions match TRBD1. CDR1 and CDR2 from the germline V gene are LNHDA and SQIVND (reference sequence). The J segment lost 16 bases and the V segment lost 5 bases, leaving 13 bases of the junction unmatched. This CDR3 region has 13 residues. CDR3 bases: TGTGCCAGTAGTCCCCCCACCGGACAGGGTAGTTACTTC. Translated, it gives CASSPPTGQGSYF.

This chain uses TRBV5-1 with TRBJ2-7; D may be TRBD1 (5 bases). This CDR3 contains 14 residues. Trimming took 6 bases from V and 3 from J, leaving 16 bases between them. Germline CDR1 reads SGHRS; CDR2 reads YFSETQ. This chain's CDR3 is CASTAQAGIYEQYF. In DNA, the CDR3 is TGCGCCAGCACGGCCCAGGCAGGGATCTACGAGCAGTACTTC. Full variable domain (remainder filled in from reference TRBV5-1 and TRBJ2-7): KAGVTQTPRYLIKTRGQQVTLSCSPISGHRSVSWYQQTPGQGLQFLFEYFSETQRNKGNFPGRFSGRQFSNSRSEMNVSTLELGDSALYLCASTAQAGIYEQYFGPGTRLTVT.

A few counts support this clone. This chain links TRBV2 with TRBJ2-7; possible D gene TRBD1, 6 bases. V gave up 6 bases and J gave up 5 bases, with 8 bases separating them. The CDR3 length is 11 residues. The germline gives CDR1 SNHLY, CDR2 FYNNEI. The CDR3 here is CASRAGDEQYF. The CDR3 DNA follows: TGTGCCAGCAGGGCAGGGGACGAGCAGTACTTC.

The rearrangement links TRBV13 to TRBJ1-1; D is perhaps TRBD1 (6 bases). Trimming removed 4 bases at V and 0 bases at J, with 15 bases between. Per the germline V gene, CDR1 is PRHDT and CDR2 is FYEKMQ (reference sequence). The CDR3 has 16 amino acids. The CDR3 loop is CASSSTGFSLNTEAFF. CDR3 bases: TGTGCCAGCAGCTCGACAGGTTTTTCCCTGAACACTGAAGCTTTCTTT.

The V call is TRBV28, the J call TRBJ2-1; TRBD2 agrees at 7 bases. Germline CDR1 reads MDHEN; CDR2 reads SYDVKM. CDR3 length equals 13 residues. The V segment lost 6 bases and the J segment 4 bases; nucleotides outside the gene matches: 3. The CDR3 DNA follows: TGTGCCAGCAGCGGCGGGGGTTACAATGAGCAGTTCTTC. This encodes CASSGGGYNEQFF.

This chain uses TRBV11-2 with TRBJ2-1; D perhaps matches TRBD2 (6 bases). Germline CDR1 is SGHAT and CDR2 is FQNNGV. The CDR3 is 13 amino acids. Trimming took 5 bases from V and 5 from J, leaving 10 bases between them. In DNA, the CDR3 is TGTGCCAGCAGCCGGGGACTTGACAATGAGCAGTTCTTC. This encodes CASSRGLDNEQFF.

This clone was recorded only once. The J gene is TRBJ2-2, the V gene TRBV11-2, with D possibly TRBD2 on 6 matching bases. The V gene's germline CDR1 is SGHAT and CDR2 FQNNGV. The CDR3 is 13 residues long. Trimming left V 6 bases short and J 7 bases short, with 12 bases between. The CDR3 DNA reads TGTGCCAGCAGGGCCGGGGGTGGCGGGGAGCTGTTTTTT. Its protein product is CASRAGGGGELFF. The variable domain in full, completed from reference TRBV11-2 and TRBJ2-2, reads EAGVAQSPRYKIIEKRQSVAFWCNPISGHATLYWYQQILGQGPKLLIQFQNNGVVDDSQLPKDRFSAERLKGVDSTLKIQPAKLEDSAVYLCASRAGGGGELFFGEGSRLTVL.